Following are 16 T cell receptor beta chains from one sample sequenced in a study of cytomegalovirus exposure and HLA in healthy donors. PCR primers comprised 60 Vbeta and 13 Jbeta primers. TCRdb's copy holds only in-frame clones and misses some; the assay was immunoSEQ multiplex PCR. The sample table sets out 130,000 or so clones. The sequenced sample was PBMCs. The receptors were sampled from a middle-aged woman in good health and CMV-seronegative.

V usage is TRBV28 and J usage is TRBJ1-5; TRBD1 is a possible D gene (6 bases). This CDR3 region has 18 residues. V dropped 6 bases and J dropped 1 base, with 22 bases sitting between them. CDR1 and CDR2 (germline): MDHEN, SYDVKM. CDR3 loop: CASSPSPTSRGSNQPQHF. CDR3 DNA sequence: TGTGCCAGCAGCCCGAGCCCTACGTCGAGGGGGAGCAATCAGCCCCAGCATTTT.

The V and J genes are TRBV5-8 and TRBJ1-4; tentatively, D is TRBD1 (5 bases). Germline loops: CDR1 SGHTS, CDR2 YDEGEE. This CDR3 is built from 13 residues. The V end lost 2 bases, the J end lost 8 bases, and 10 bases lay between the germline ends. CDR3 sequence: CASSFEGREKLFF. The CDR3 DNA is TGTGCCAGCAGCTTCGAGGGGAGGGAAAAACTGTTTTTT.

The chain employs TRBV6-5 and TRBJ2-3, with 8 bases that match TRBD2. The V and J ends lost 2 bases and 8 bases, in that order; junction bases with no gene match: 6. From germline, CDR1 is MNHEY and CDR2 SVGAGI. This CDR3 is built from 14 residues. The CDR3 sequence is CASSYLGGEGTQYF. In DNA, the CDR3 is TGTGCCAGCAGTTACCTCGGGGGGGAGGGTACGCAGTATTTT.

The chain employs TRBV7-2 and TRBJ2-3; TRBD1 aligns across 8 bases. The germline CDR1 and CDR2 sequences are SGHTA and FQGNSA. The length of the CDR3 is 13 residues. V trimming: 6 bases; J trimming: 8 bases; junction bases outside the gene matches: 7. The CDR3 nucleotides are TGTGCCAGCAGTGCCAGGGGGCCCGGTACGCAGTATTTT. Its translation: CASSARGPGTQYF.

The rearrangement joins TRBV11-3 to TRBJ2-4, with D unresolved. CDR1 SGHNT and CDR2 YENEEA come from the germline V gene. The V and J ends lost 0 bases and 8 bases respectively, with 11 bases between them. The CDR3 length is 14 residues. This chain's CDR3 is CASSLDRYTDIQYF. For the CDR3, the DNA is TGTGCCAGCAGCTTAGACAGGTATACGGACATTCAGTACTTC.

V usage is TRBV7-2 and J usage is TRBJ1-1; the D gene is possibly TRBD1 (5 bases). CDR3 length: 15 residues. Germline V lookup: CDR1 SGHTA, CDR2 FQGNSA. V lost 2 bases to trimming and J lost 6 bases, with 16 bases between them. The CDR3 reads CASSLWSTGDSEAFF. In nucleotides, the CDR3 is TGTGCCAGCAGCTTATGGAGTACGGGGGACTCTGAAGCTTTCTTT.

The rearrangement links TRBV10-3 to TRBJ1-5, with no clear D. The CDR3 runs 12 residues. Trimming stripped 0 bases from V and 9 bases from J, with 6 bases between. CDR1 and CDR2 (germline): ENHRY, SYGVKD. CDR3: CAISESRGPQHF. The CDR3 nucleotides are TGTGCCATCAGTGAGTCGCGTGGGCCCCAGCATTTT.

J is TRBJ2-3 and V is TRBV6-5; D gene unclear. The CDR3 is made up of 13 amino acids. Trimming removed 10 bases from V and 2 bases from J, with 13 bases in between. The germline V gene has CDR1 MNHEY and CDR2 SVGAGI. CDR3 nucleotide sequence: TGTGCCACCCAGCTAGTAGACACAGATACGCAGTATTTT. It encodes CATQLVDTDTQYF.

This rearrangement joins TRBV14 to TRBJ1-3, with TRBD1 identical over 7 bases. The CDR3 is 15 residues long. Germline-derived CDR1 and CDR2 are SGHDN and FVKESK. V was pared by 1 base and J by 2 bases, with 2 bases of the junction left unmatched. This chain's CDR3 is CASSQGQGAGNTIYF. The CDR3 DNA reads as TGTGCCAGCAGCCAAGGCCAGGGGGCTGGAAACACCATATATTTT.

V and J are TRBV2 and TRBJ1-2; TRBD1 matches at 7 bases. Germline CDR1 SNHLY, CDR2 FYNNEI. V lost 6 bases and J lost 7; bases outside the gene matches: 11. CDR3 length: 14 amino acids. The CDR3 protein is CASRGTASRGGYTF. The CDR3 DNA sequence: TGTGCCAGCAGGGGGACAGCCAGTCGGGGTGGCTACACCTTC.

The V call is TRBV5-1, the J call TRBJ1-1; D gene ambiguous. There are 13 residues in the CDR3. Deletions cut 0 bases from V and 8 bases from J, with 11 bases between. The germline V gene has CDR1 SGHRS and CDR2 YFSETQ. The DNA of the CDR3 is TGCGCCAGCAGCTTGGGGGAGCGGAAGGAAGCTTTCTTT. It yields the protein CASSLGERKEAFF. The full variable domain, its missing parts supplied by reference TRBV5-1 and TRBJ1-1, is KAGVTQTPRYLIKTRGQQVTLSCSPISGHRSVSWYQQTPGQGLQFLFEYFSETQRNKGNFPGRFSGRQFSNSRSEMNVSTLELGDSALYLCASSLGERKEAFFGQGTRLTVV.

CDR3 sequence: CASSEGTPHNYGYTF. In DNA form, the CDR3 reads TGTGCCAGCAGTGAGGGGACACCACATAACTATGGCTACACCTTC. The J gene is TRBJ1-2, the V gene TRBV6-1; D perhaps matches TRBD1 (6 bases). This CDR3 is built from 15 residues. Germline CDR1 and CDR2: MNHNS and SASEGT. The V gene lost 3 bases and the J gene lost 1 base, with 12 bases spanning the gap.

The V gene is TRBV6-6, the J gene TRBJ1-1, with D possibly TRBD1 on 5 matching bases. Germline loops: CDR1 MNHNY, CDR2 SVGAGI (reference sequence). The germline V and J ends were trimmed by 7 bases and 7 bases, with 7 bases remaining between them. The CDR3 loop spans 10 amino acids. The CDR3 DNA reads as TGTGCCAGCAAGGGGAATGAAGCTTTCTTT. It yields the protein CASKGNEAFF.

The chain has TRBV19 and TRBJ2-2, with TRBD1 matching over 10 bases. This CDR3 spans 16 amino acids. In germline, CDR1 is LNHDA, CDR2 SQIVND (reference sequence). V gave up 5 bases and J gave up 4 bases; unmatched junction bases: 7. The CDR3 loop reads CASSPRTGGFTGELFF. Written as DNA, the CDR3 is TGTGCCAGTAGTCCCCGGACAGGGGGATTCACCGGGGAGCTGTTTTTT.

V usage is TRBV6-1 and J usage is TRBJ2-3, with D tentatively TRBD1 (6 bases). The V gene's germline CDR1 is MNHNS and CDR2 SASEGT. V was cut by 7 bases and J by 2 bases, with 16 bases left in between. This CDR3 spans 15 amino acids. CDR3 amino acids: CASTSHQGITDTQYF. CDR3 in DNA: TGTGCCAGCACCTCACATCAGGGGATCACAGATACGCAGTATTTT.

The chain couples TRBV28 to TRBJ2-7; 8 nucleotides line up with TRBD1. Unmatched junction bases numbered 10, after V lost 5 bases and J lost 1 base. This CDR3 has 16 amino acids. CDR1 and CDR2 from the germline V gene are MDHEN and SYDVKM. In nucleotides, the CDR3 is TGTGCCAGCAGTGATCCCACCGGGACAGGTTCCTACGAGCAGTACTTC. It codes for CASSDPTGTGSYEQYF.